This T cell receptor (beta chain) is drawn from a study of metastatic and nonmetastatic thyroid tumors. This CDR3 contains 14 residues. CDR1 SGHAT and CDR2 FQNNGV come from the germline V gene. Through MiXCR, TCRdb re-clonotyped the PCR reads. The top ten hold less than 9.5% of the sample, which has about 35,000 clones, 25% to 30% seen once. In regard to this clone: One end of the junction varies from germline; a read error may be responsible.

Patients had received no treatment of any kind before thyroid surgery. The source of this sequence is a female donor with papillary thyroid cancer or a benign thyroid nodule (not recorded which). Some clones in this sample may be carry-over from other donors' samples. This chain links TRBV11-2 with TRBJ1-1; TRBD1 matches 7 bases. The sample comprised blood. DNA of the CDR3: TGTGCCAGCAGCTTTTACAGGGGTCAGACTGAATCTTTCTTT. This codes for CASSFYRGQTESFF.